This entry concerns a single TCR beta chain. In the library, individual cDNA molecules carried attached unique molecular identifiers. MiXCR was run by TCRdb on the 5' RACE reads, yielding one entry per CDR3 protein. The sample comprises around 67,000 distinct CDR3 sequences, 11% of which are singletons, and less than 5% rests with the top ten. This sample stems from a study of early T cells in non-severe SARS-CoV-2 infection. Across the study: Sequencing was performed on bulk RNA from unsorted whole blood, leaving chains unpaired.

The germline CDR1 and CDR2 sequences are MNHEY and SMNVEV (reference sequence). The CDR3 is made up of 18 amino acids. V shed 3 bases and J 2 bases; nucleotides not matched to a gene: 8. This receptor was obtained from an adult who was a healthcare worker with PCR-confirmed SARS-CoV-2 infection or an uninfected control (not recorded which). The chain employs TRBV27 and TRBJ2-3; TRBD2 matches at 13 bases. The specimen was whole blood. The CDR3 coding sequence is TGTGCCAGCAGTTTTAGTAGGGGACTAGCGGGACCCACAGATACGCAGTATTTT. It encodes CASSFSRGLAGPTDTQYF.